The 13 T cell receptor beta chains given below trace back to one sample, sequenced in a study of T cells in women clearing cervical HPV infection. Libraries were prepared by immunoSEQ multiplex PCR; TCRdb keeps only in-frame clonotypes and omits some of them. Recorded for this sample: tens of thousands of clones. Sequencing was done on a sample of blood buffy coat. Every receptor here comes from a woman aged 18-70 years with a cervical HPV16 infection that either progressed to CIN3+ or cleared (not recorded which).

Incomplete CDR3 DNA: TGTGCCAGCAGCTCTAGGGCCGGGACTCTTAACGACGAG. It codes for CASSSRAGTLNDE. The CDR3 as a whole reads CASSSRAGTLNDEQYF. The chain links TRBV7-3 to TRBJ2-7, with a weak D call TRBD2 (6 bases). The read terminates 3 residues ahead of where the CDR3 ends, so the germline J gene completes it. Germline CDR1 SGHTA, CDR2 FQGTGA. Trimming stripped 4 bases from V and 5 bases from J, with 21 bases between. The CDR3 loop spans 16 amino acids.

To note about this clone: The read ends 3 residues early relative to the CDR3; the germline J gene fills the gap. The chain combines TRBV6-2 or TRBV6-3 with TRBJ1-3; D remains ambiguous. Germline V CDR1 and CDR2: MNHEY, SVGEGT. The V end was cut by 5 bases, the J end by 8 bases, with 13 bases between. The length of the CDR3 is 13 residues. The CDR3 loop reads CASSLRGRDTIYF. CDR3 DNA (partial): TGTGCCAGCAGTCTCCGAGGCCGGGACACC.

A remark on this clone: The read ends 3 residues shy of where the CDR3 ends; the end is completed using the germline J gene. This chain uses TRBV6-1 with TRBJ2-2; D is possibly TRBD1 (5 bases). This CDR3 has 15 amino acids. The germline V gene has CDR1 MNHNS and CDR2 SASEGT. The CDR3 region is CASSEGGTGANVLFF. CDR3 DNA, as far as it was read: TGTGCCAGCAGTGAAGGGGGAACTGGGGCCAACGTG.

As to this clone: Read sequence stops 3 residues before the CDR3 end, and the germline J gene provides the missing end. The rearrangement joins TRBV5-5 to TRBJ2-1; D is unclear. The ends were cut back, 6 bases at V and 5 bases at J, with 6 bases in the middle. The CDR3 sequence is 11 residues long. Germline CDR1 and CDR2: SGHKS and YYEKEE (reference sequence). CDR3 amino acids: CASKSNNEQFF. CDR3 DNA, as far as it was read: TGTGCCAGCAAATCTAACAATGAG.

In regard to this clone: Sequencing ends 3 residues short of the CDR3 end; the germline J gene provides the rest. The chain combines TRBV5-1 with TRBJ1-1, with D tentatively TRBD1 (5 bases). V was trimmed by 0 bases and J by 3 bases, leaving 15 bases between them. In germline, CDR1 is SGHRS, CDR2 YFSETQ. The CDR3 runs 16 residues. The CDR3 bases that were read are TGCGCCAGCAGCTTGGGTGGGGGGGGATTATACACTGAA. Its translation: CASSLGGGGLYTE. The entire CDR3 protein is CASSLGGGGLYTEAFF.

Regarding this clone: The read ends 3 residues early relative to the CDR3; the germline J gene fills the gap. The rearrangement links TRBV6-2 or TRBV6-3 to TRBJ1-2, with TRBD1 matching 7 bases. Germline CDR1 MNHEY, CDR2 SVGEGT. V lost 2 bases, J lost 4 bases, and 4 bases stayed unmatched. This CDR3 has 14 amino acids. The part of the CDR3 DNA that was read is TGTGCCAGCAGTTACCAGACAGGGTCCTATGGC. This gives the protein CASSYQTGSYG. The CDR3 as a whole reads CASSYQTGSYGYTF.

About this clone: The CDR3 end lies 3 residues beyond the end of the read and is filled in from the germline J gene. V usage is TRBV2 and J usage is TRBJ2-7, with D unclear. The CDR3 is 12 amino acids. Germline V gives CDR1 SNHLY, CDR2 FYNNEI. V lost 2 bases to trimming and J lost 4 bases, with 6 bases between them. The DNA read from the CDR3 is TGTGCCAGCAGTGAATTAGGGTACGAG. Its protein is CASSELGYE. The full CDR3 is CASSELGYEQYF.

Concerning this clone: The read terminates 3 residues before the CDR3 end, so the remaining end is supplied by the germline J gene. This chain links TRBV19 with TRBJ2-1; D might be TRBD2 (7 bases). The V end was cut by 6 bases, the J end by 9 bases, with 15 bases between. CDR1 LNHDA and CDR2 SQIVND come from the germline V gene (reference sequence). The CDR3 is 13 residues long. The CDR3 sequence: CASSPGGRGEQFF. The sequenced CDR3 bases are TGTGCCAGTAGCCCCGGGGGGCGTGGTGAG.

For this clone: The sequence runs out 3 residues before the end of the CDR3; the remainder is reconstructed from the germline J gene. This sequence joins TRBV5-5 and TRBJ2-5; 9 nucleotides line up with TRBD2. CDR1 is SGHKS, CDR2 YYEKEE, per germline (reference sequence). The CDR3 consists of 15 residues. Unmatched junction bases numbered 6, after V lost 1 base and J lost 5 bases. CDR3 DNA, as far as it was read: TGTGCCAGCAGCTTGATTAGCGGGAGTCGGGAGACC. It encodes CASSLISGSRET. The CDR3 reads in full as CASSLISGSRETQYF.

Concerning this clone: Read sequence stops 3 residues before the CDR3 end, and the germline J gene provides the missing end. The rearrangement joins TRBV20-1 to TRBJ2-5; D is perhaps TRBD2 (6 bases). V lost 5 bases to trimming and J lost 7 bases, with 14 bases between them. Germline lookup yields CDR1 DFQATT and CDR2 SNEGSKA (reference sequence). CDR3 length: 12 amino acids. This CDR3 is CSALIAGGTQYF. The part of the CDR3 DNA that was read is TGCAGTGCTTTAATCGCCGGGGGGACC.

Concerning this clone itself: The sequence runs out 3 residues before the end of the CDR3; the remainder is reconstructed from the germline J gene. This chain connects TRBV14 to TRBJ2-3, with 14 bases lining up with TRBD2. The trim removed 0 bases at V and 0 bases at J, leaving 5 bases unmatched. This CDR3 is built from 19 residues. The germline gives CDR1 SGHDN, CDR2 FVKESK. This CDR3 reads CASSQEGLAGGTSTDTQYF. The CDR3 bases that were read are TGTGCCAGCAGCCAAGAAGGACTAGCGGGGGGTACTAGCACAGATACG.

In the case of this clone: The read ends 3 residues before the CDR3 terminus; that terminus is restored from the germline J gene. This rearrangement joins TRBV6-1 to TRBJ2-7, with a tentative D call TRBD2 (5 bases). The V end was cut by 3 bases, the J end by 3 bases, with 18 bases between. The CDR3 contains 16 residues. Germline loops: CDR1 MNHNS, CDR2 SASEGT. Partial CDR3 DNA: TGTGCCAGCAGTGATGGAGGCGGGCGGCCAAGCTACGAG. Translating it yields CASSDGGGRPSYE. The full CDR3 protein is CASSDGGGRPSYEQYF.

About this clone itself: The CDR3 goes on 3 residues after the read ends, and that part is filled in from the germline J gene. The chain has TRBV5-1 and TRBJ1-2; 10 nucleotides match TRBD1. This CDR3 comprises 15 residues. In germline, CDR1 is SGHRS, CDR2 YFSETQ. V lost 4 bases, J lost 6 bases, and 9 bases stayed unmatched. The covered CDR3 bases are TGCGCCAGCAGCCTGCGGACAGGGGGTGAGGATGGC. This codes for CASSLRTGGEDG. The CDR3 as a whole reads CASSLRTGGEDGYTF. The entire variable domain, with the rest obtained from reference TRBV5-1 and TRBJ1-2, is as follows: KAGVTQTPRYLIKTRGQQVTLSCSPISGHRSVSWYQQTPGQGLQFLFEYFSETQRNKGNFPGRFSGRQFSNSRSEMNVSTLELGDSALYLCASSLRTGGEDGYTFGSGTRLTVV.